The 5 T cell receptor beta chains listed next were all sequenced from one sample in a study of T cell responses to AZD1222 COVID-19 vaccine. Sequencing was performed with immunoSEQ multiplex PCR; in TCRdb, only in-frame clones are kept and a portion is missing. The top ten hold under 5% of the sample, which has tens of thousands of clones, just over 90% seen once. The source was peripheral blood, collected on day 0 of MenACWY control vaccination. The receptors were sampled from an adult in good health.

This sequence joins TRBV11-2 and TRBJ2-7, with D perhaps TRBD2 (5 bases). The germline CDR1 and CDR2 sequences are SGHAT and FQNNGV. This CDR3 region has 14 residues. Trimming shortened V by 3 bases and J by 0 bases, and 9 bases separated the two germline ends. CDR3 sequence: CASSFEGYSYEQYF. The CDR3 DNA follows: TGTGCCAGCAGCTTCGAGGGCTACTCCTACGAGCAGTACTTC.

V usage is TRBV9 and J usage is TRBJ2-1, with 8 bases matching TRBD1. This CDR3 is 15 amino acids long. J gave up 4 bases and V 3 bases, and 6 bases lay outside the gene matches. CDR1 SGDLS and CDR2 YYNGEE come from the germline V gene. The CDR3: CASSGGQGGYNEQFF. CDR3 DNA sequence: TGTGCCAGCAGCGGAGGACAGGGAGGTTACAATGAGCAGTTCTTC.

This clone was picked up one time. The genes are TRBV5-1 and TRBJ2-5; TRBD2 matches at 16 bases. Germline V lookup: CDR1 SGHRS, CDR2 YFSETQ. V was clipped by 4 bases and J by 5 bases; unmatched bases: 8. The CDR3 runs 17 residues. The CDR3 protein is CASSPGTSGRATETQYF. CDR3 nucleotides: TGCGCCAGCAGCCCCGGGACTAGCGGGAGGGCCACCGAGACCCAGTACTTC.

The rearrangement uses TRBV28 and TRBJ1-5; the D gene is possibly TRBD1 (5 bases). The germline V and J ends were trimmed by 9 bases and 5 bases, with 14 bases remaining between them. There are 13 residues in the CDR3. The germline V gene encodes CDR1 MDHEN and CDR2 SYDVKM. CDR3 protein: CASQGTRHQPQHF. CDR3 DNA sequence: TGTGCCAGTCAAGGGACTAGGCATCAGCCCCAGCATTTT.

The chain recombines TRBV28 with TRBJ2-7, with D maybe TRBD1 (6 bases). CDR3 length equals 17 residues. From germline, CDR1 is MDHEN and CDR2 SYDVKM. V was cut by 1 base and J by 0 bases, with 16 bases left in between. CDR3 region: CASSLLVSLDSSYEQYF. The CDR3 nucleotides are TGTGCCAGCAGTTTATTAGTATCGTTGGACAGCTCCTACGAGCAGTACTTC.